The source of this T cell receptor beta chain is a study of T cells in Graves' hyperthyroidism and ophthalmopathy. There are a few counts of this clonotype. Diagnoses used clinical symptoms, serum thyroxine and TRAb, thyroid ultrasound and orbital computed tomography. Germline V gives CDR1 SGHDN, CDR2 FVKESK. The length of the CDR3 is 15 residues. Losses at the gene ends were 1 base for V and 6 bases for J; bases not matched to a gene: 8. From RNA transcripts, TCR beta CDR3 regions were amplified. When the TCR CDR3 underwent first-round RT-PCR, the HTBI primer set was used. TCRdb redid the calling of the multiplex PCR reads with MiXCR, one entry per CDR3 protein. The table has approximately 490,000 distinct CDR3 sequences, about 20% seen once.

This receptor was taken from a woman in her seventies with Graves' ophthalmopathy. The specimen sequenced was blood. The chain recombines TRBV14 with TRBJ1-2; TRBD1 matches at 7 bases. The CDR3 nucleotides are TGTGCCAGCAGCCAAGGTCCAGGGGGTCTCGATGGCTACACCTTC. Its protein product is CASSQGPGGLDGYTF.